These 26 T cell receptor beta chains share one sample of origin, sequenced in a study of OX40 agonist ivuxolimab in advanced cancers. Sequencing was performed with immunoSEQ multiplex PCR; in TCRdb, only in-frame clones are kept and a portion is missing. This sample has some 70,000 clones, with 86% found just once. Source: CD4+ or CD8+ T cells sorted from blood, taken in a trial of the OX40 agonist ivuxolimab. The receptor set was obtained from an adult with an advanced solid tumor such as melanoma, head and neck, liver or kidney cancer.

This rearrangement joins TRBV7-2 to TRBJ2-3, with unresolved D. V was pared by 2 bases and J by 1 base, with 19 bases between. The CDR3 consists of 18 residues. The germline V gene has CDR1 SGHTA and CDR2 FQGNSA. For the CDR3, the DNA is TGTGCCAGCAGCTTATCGAGACGGGCCAGTCTCCGCACAGATACGCAGTATTTT. Translation gives CASSLSRRASLRTDTQYF.

The chain couples TRBV6-1 to TRBJ1-1; 10 bases map to TRBD1. The V gene's germline CDR1 is MNHNS and CDR2 SASEGT. The CDR3 contains 15 residues. V gave up 5 bases and J gave up 4 bases; unmatched junction bases: 7. CDR3 nucleotide sequence: TGTGCCAGCAGTCCCCGACAGGGGGCGAGCACTGAAGCTTTCTTT. Its protein is CASSPRQGASTEAFF.

The V gene is TRBV9, the J gene TRBJ2-5; D may be TRBD1 or TRBD2 (5 bases each). Germline V CDR1 and CDR2: SGDLS, YYNGEE. CDR3 length: 14 amino acids. With 3 bases removed from V and 4 bases from J, the gap between germline ends came to 13 bases. This chain's CDR3 is CASSALGVGETQYF. As DNA, the CDR3 is TGTGCCAGCAGCGCGTTGGGGGTGGGAGAGACCCAGTACTTC.

The chain combines TRBV5-1 with TRBJ2-7, with D perhaps given as TRBD1 or TRBD2 (5 bases each). Germline V gene data show CDR1 as SGHRS and CDR2 as YFSETQ. Trimming pared 7 bases from V and 3 bases from J, leaving 17 bases between. The CDR3 extends over 14 amino acids. CDR3: CASRNPGTSYEQYF. CDR3 DNA: TGCGCCAGCCGTAATCCCGGGACCAGCTACGAGCAGTACTTC.

This chain joins TRBV10-2 and TRBJ2-5; no clear D gene. V lost 6 bases to trimming and J lost 7 bases, with 9 bases between them. In germline, CDR1 is WSHSY, CDR2 SAAADI. The CDR3 consists of 11 residues. The CDR3 region has the DNA TGCGCCAGCAGGAAGTCCGGGACCCAGTACTTC. This sequence encodes CASRKSGTQYF.

The chain couples TRBV29-1 to TRBJ2-1; the match to TRBD1 covers 7 bases. The J segment lost 9 bases and the V segment lost 8 bases, leaving 16 bases of the junction unmatched. This CDR3 is 14 amino acids long. Germline V gives CDR1 SQVTM, CDR2 ANQGSEA. The CDR3 region has the DNA TGCAGCACCCCCAGGGACAGCCCTGAGGGTGAGCAGTTCTTC. Its translation is CSTPRDSPEGEQFF.

In nucleotides, the CDR3 is TGTGCCAGCAGCTTGGACGGGCCCTATGTGGATGAGCAGTTCTTC. Amino acid sequence: CASSLDGPYVDEQFF. This rearrangement joins TRBV5-6 to TRBJ2-1; D ambiguous. Trimming removed 0 bases from V and 8 bases from J, with 15 bases in between. This CDR3 comprises 15 residues. Germline loops: CDR1 SGHDT, CDR2 YYEEEE.

The chain carries TRBV14 and TRBJ1-3; D unclear. The CDR3 has 15 amino acids. The V gene lost 2 bases and the J gene lost 0 bases, with 8 bases spanning the gap. From germline, CDR1 is SGHDN and CDR2 FVKESK. The CDR3 DNA is TGTGCCAGCAGCCAACTCCGGGGCTCTGGAAACACCATATATTTT. Translated: CASSQLRGSGNTIYF. The variable domain in full, completed from reference TRBV14 and TRBJ1-3, reads EAGVTQFPSHSVIEKGQTVTLRCDPISGHDNLYWYRRVMGKEIKFLLHFVKESKQDESGMPNNRFLAERTGGTYSTLKVQPAELEDSGVYFCASSQLRGSGNTIYFGEGSWLTVV.

The rearrangement links TRBV30 to TRBJ1-1, with unresolved D. V was trimmed by 1 base and J by 0 bases, leaving 3 bases between them. The CDR3 contains 12 residues. Germline CDR1 and CDR2: GTSNPN and SVGIG (reference sequence). The CDR3 region is CAWSGMNTEAFF. CDR3 nucleotides: TGTGCCTGGAGTGGCATGAACACTGAAGCTTTCTTT.

In nucleotides, the CDR3 is TGTGCCAGTTCCCCCGCCGGGGCGGGGGGAACTGAAGCTTTCTTT. Translation gives CASSPAGAGGTEAFF. The chain couples TRBV28 to TRBJ1-1, with D tentatively TRBD1 (5 bases). Trimming shortened V by 9 bases and J by 5 bases, and 22 bases separated the two germline ends. The CDR3 is 15 amino acids. The germline CDR1 and CDR2 sequences are MDHEN and SYDVKM.

The chain links TRBV28 to TRBJ1-5; tentative D call: TRBD1 (5 bases). Trimming took 5 bases from V and 5 from J, leaving 16 bases between them. CDR1 is MDHEN and CDR2 is SYDVKM in the germline V gene. The CDR3 runs 15 residues. Here the CDR3 DNA reads TGTGCCAGCAGTAGTTCCGGGAGGGGACATCAGCCCCAGCATTTT. It yields the protein CASSSSGRGHQPQHF.

This clone was counted a few times. CDR3 protein: CATSYTRGSPLHF. The CDR3 coding sequence is TGTGCCACCAGCTACACCAGGGGTTCACCCCTCCACTTT. This chain uses TRBV15 with TRBJ1-6; maybe TRBD1 (6 bases). V lost 5 bases and J lost 9, with 11 bases in between. Germline CDR1 reads LNHNV; CDR2 reads YYDKDF (reference sequence). The CDR3 loop spans 13 amino acids.

The chain recombines TRBV18 with TRBJ2-7; 7 bases are a match to TRBD1. Germline V gene data show CDR1 as KGHSH and CDR2 as LQKENI. With 2 bases clipped from V and 5 bases from J, the junction kept 6 bases outside the gene matches. This CDR3 has 14 residues. The CDR3 reads CASSPRTGDHEQYF. CDR3 in DNA: TGTGCCAGCTCACCAAGAACAGGGGACCACGAGCAGTACTTC.

This chain connects TRBV15 to TRBJ2-1, with D hard to call. Germline CDR1 LNHNV, CDR2 YYDKDF (reference sequence). The CDR3 consists of 13 residues. Trimming left V 0 bases short and J 8 bases short, with 8 bases between. The CDR3 reads CATSREFRDEQFF. The CDR3 DNA is TGTGCCACCAGCAGAGAGTTCCGGGATGAGCAGTTCTTC.

The chain uses TRBV11-2 and TRBJ2-4, with D unclear. The V end was cut by 0 bases, the J end by 2 bases, with 2 bases between. Germline CDR1 is SGHAT and CDR2 is FQNNGV. There are 13 residues in the CDR3. The CDR3 DNA is TGTGCCAGCAGCTTAGAGCCCAAAAACATTCAGTACTTC. Its translation is CASSLEPKNIQYF. The complete variable domain, with remaining parts taken from reference TRBV11-2 and TRBJ2-4, reads EAGVAQSPRYKIIEKRQSVAFWCNPISGHATLYWYQQILGQGPKLLIQFQNNGVVDDSQLPKDRFSAERLKGVDSTLKIQPAKLEDSAVYLCASSLEPKNIQYFGAGTRLSVL.

This clone occurred once. The chain couples TRBV7-2 to TRBJ2-1; 10 nucleotides align to TRBD1. V was clipped by 4 bases and J by 2 bases; unmatched bases: 2. The CDR3 runs to 15 residues. Germline V gives CDR1 SGHTA, CDR2 FQGNSA. CDR3 bases: TGTGCCAGCAGCTACGACAGGGGGCCCTACAATGAGCAGTTCTTC. As protein: CASSYDRGPYNEQFF. Combining the CDR3 with reference TRBV7-2 and TRBJ2-1 gives the whole variable domain GAGVSQSPSNKVTEKGKDVELRCDPISGHTALYWYRQSLGQGLEFLIYFQGNSAPDKSGLPSDRFSAERTGGSVSTLTIQRTQQEDSAVYLCASSYDRGPYNEQFFGPGTRLTVL.

The chain is built from TRBV6-1 and TRBJ1-5; D is unresolved. CDR3 length: 13 amino acids. Trimming pared 2 bases from V and 8 bases from J, leaving 10 bases between. The germline gives CDR1 MNHNS, CDR2 SASEGT. The CDR3 DNA reads TGTGCCAGCAGTGAACGTCGACGGGAGCCCCAGCATTTT. Translation: CASSERRREPQHF.

The V and J genes are TRBV25-1 and TRBJ2-7, with a possible D match to TRBD2 (5 bases). The CDR3 is made up of 15 amino acids. Germline-derived CDR1 and CDR2 are MGHDK and SYGVNS. V lost 8 bases and J 4 bases, leaving 21 bases between the germline ends. CDR3 sequence reads: CASGETGSNTYEQYF. The DNA for the CDR3 is TGTGCCAGCGGGGAGACGGGATCTAATACATACGAGCAGTACTTC.

V is TRBV5-4 and J is TRBJ2-7; unclear D gene. CDR1 is SGHNT and CDR2 is YYREEE in the germline V gene (reference sequence). The CDR3 runs 13 residues. The ends were cut back, 4 bases at V and 0 bases at J, with 8 bases in the middle. CDR3 region: CASSRVSSYEQYF. The CDR3 nucleotides read TGTGCCAGCAGCCGGGTGAGCTCCTACGAGCAGTACTTC.

CDR3 nucleotides: TGTGCCATCACCAACGGGACACCCAGCACAGATACGCAGTATTTT. Protein sequence: CAITNGTPSTDTQYF. The V gene is TRBV10-3, the J gene TRBJ2-3, with D possibly matching TRBD1 (6 bases). Trimming removed 7 bases at V and 0 bases at J, with 14 bases between. This CDR3 is 15 amino acids long. CDR1 and CDR2 (germline): ENHRY, SYGVKD.

The chain is built from TRBV4-3 and TRBJ1-3; D is ambiguous. V was clipped by 1 base and J by 4 bases, with 5 bases between them. The CDR3 spans 13 residues. Germline-derived CDR1 and CDR2 are LGHNA and YSLEER. The CDR3 DNA reads as TGCGCCAGCAGCCAAGTAAGCGGAAACACCATATATTTT. It codes for CASSQVSGNTIYF.

The rearrangement uses TRBV9 and TRBJ1-2; D is ambiguous. The CDR3 extends over 13 amino acids. The germline V gene encodes CDR1 SGDLS and CDR2 YYNGEE. The V and J ends lost 4 bases and 2 bases respectively, with 9 bases between them. The CDR3 protein is CASSPEGNYGYTF. In DNA form, the CDR3 reads TGTGCCAGCAGCCCAGAAGGGAACTATGGCTACACCTTC. Full variable domain (remainder filled in from reference TRBV9 and TRBJ1-2): DSGVTQTPKHLITATGQRVTLRCSPRSGDLSVYWYQQSLDQGLQFLIQYYNGEERAKGNILERFSAQQFPDLHSELNLSSLELGDSALYFCASSPEGNYGYTFGSGTRLTVV.

This chain joins TRBV7-9 and TRBJ1-6; 8 bases align to TRBD1. The CDR3 has 15 residues. V lost 1 base, J lost 10 bases, and 6 bases stayed unmatched. Germline V CDR1 and CDR2: SEHNR, FQNEAQ (reference sequence). The CDR3 DNA reads TGTGCCAGCAGCTTAGAGGGACAGGCTTTGTCACCCCTCCACTTT. Translation: CASSLEGQALSPLHF.

This clone showed up just once. CDR3 protein: CASGGDGRNTQYF. The CDR3 DNA reads as TGTGCCAGCGGGGGGGACGGCCGGAATACGCAGTATTTT. The chain recombines TRBV2 with TRBJ2-3; TRBD2 aligns across 7 bases. The V gene's germline CDR1 is SNHLY and CDR2 FYNNEI. The CDR3 has 13 residues. Trimming removed 8 bases from V and 7 bases from J; junction bases left unmatched: 9.

CDR3: CASSYRAYTEAFF. CDR3 coding DNA: TGTGCCAGCAGTTACCGGGCCTACACTGAAGCTTTCTTT. V and J are TRBV6-5 and TRBJ1-1; no definite D call. Germline lookup yields CDR1 MNHEY and CDR2 SVGAGI. The CDR3 length is 13 residues. The ends were cut back, 2 bases at V and 3 bases at J, with 7 bases in the middle.

A remark on this clone: Within the sample, other DNA sequences also encode this same CDR3. The rearrangement links TRBV5-6 to TRBJ2-5; no firm D call. Trimming left V 1 base short and J 4 bases short, with 2 bases between. This CDR3 has 11 amino acids. Per the germline V gene, CDR1 is SGHDT and CDR2 is YYEEEE. In DNA form, the CDR3 reads TGTGCCAGCAGCTTGCGAGAGACCCAGTACTTC. Protein sequence: CASSLRETQYF.